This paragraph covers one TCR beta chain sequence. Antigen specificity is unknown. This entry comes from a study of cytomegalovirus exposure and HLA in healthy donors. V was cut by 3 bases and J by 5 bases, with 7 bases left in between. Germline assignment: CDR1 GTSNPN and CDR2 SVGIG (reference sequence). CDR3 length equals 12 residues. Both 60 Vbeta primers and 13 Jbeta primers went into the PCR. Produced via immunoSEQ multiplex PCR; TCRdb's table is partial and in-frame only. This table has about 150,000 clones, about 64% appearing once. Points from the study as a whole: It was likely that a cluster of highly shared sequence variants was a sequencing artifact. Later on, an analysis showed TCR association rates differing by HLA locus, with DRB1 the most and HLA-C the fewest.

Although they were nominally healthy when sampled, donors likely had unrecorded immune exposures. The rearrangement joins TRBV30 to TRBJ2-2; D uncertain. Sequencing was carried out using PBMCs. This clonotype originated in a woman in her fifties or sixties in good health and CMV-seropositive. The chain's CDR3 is CAWRVGTGELFF. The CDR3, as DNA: TGTGCCTGGAGAGTCGGGACCGGGGAGCTGTTTTTT.